This T cell receptor beta chain originates from a study of T cells in Graves' hyperthyroidism and ophthalmopathy. This CDR3 has 14 residues. V lost 7 bases to trimming and J lost 0 bases, with 12 bases between them. CDR1 SNHLY and CDR2 FYNNEI come from the germline V gene. Exclusion criteria comprised uncontrolled infection, other autoimmune disease, pregnancy or lactation. Many counts were recorded for this clonotype. Amplification of TCR beta CDR3 regions was performed using RNA transcripts as template. An initial round of RT-PCR targeting the TCR CDR3 relied on the HTBI primer set. Each CDR3 protein gets one entry after TCRdb re-called the multiplex PCR reads with MiXCR. The table includes fewer than 550,000 distinct CDR3 sequences, around 24% detected once.

V is TRBV2 and J is TRBJ2-5; TRBD2 is a possible D gene (6 bases). The TCR sequence derives from a woman aged 25 to 39 with Graves' ophthalmopathy. Sequencing was done on a sample of blood. The CDR3 bases are TGTGCCAGCACTTATAGCGGAAACCAAGAGACCCAGTACTTC. This translates into CASTYSGNQETQYF.